The present TCR beta chain was sequenced within a study of response to subunit inactivated influenza vaccine. General study results and limits: A suggestion made by the authors is that each seasonal influenza vaccination recruits few new T cells.

V lost 4 bases to trimming and J lost 5 bases; unmatched junction nucleotides: 14. From germline, CDR1 is DFQATT and CDR2 SNEGSKA (reference sequence). The CDR3 has 16 amino acids. This clonotype occurred a few times. Antigen: not known. Each CDR3 protein gets one entry after TCRdb re-called the RT-PCR reads with MiXCR. The sample records 430,000 or so distinct CDR3 sequences, around 9.9% being singletons. Here the sequenced sample was PBMCs from blood, taken roughly 46 days after vaccination. The gene calls are TRBV20-1 and TRBJ2-1, with TRBD2 matching 7 bases. The TCR sequence derives from a man in his fifties who received an inactivated influenza vaccine. The CDR3 nucleotides read TGCAGTGCTACCCGCTCCGGGAGCGGGGCGAACAATGAGCAGTTCTTC. Amino acid sequence: CSATRSGSGANNEQFF.